What follows are 28 T cell receptor beta chains derived from one specimen sequenced in a study of blood T cell repertoires in COVID-19. The assay was immunoSEQ multiplex PCR, and TCRdb's table has in-frame clones only and misses some. The sample includes about 300,000 clones, about 83% seen only once; the top ten take approximately 9%. The sample consisted of peripheral blood. The receptors shown here come from a woman aged 50 to 60 who had recovered from COVID-19.

The rearrangement links TRBV28 to TRBJ2-7, with 7 bases lining up with TRBD1. There are 14 residues in the CDR3. V shed 9 bases and J 2 bases; nucleotides not matched to a gene: 10. Germline CDR1 is MDHEN and CDR2 is SYDVKM. CDR3 loop: CASHSGQATYEQYF. The CDR3, as DNA: TGTGCCAGTCACTCCGGACAGGCCACCTACGAGCAGTACTTC.

This clone was counted a few times. This chain links TRBV6-5 with TRBJ2-7; 12 positions agree with TRBD2. There are 16 residues in the CDR3. The V gene end was trimmed by 0 bases and the J gene end by 0 bases; junction bases not matched to a gene: 0. Per germline, CDR1 MNHEY and CDR2 SVGAGI. CDR3: CASSYSTSGSSYEQYF. The CDR3 bases are TGTGCCAGCAGTTACTCGACTAGCGGGAGCTCCTACGAGCAGTACTTC.

The chain combines TRBV28 with TRBJ2-5; 11 nucleotides agree with TRBD2. CDR3 length: 17 residues. Germline CDR1 reads MDHEN; CDR2 reads SYDVKM. V shed 5 bases, J shed 5 bases, and the junction held 13 bases outside the gene matches. In nucleotides, the CDR3 is TGTGCCAGCAGTCCTACTGAGACTAGCGGGGACTTGGAGACCCAGTACTTC. Amino acid sequence: CASSPTETSGDLETQYF.

V is TRBV27 and J is TRBJ2-7; 7 bases fit TRBD1. V was clipped by 4 bases and J by 1 base; unmatched bases: 10. This CDR3 comprises 16 residues. Per the germline V gene, CDR1 is MNHEY and CDR2 is SMNVEV (reference sequence). The CDR3 protein is CASSSSAGTVSYEQYF. The CDR3, as DNA: TGTGCCAGCAGTTCCAGCGCCGGGACAGTTTCCTACGAGCAGTACTTC.

V gene TRBV4-3 combines with J gene TRBJ1-4; TRBD1 agrees at 7 bases. Germline V gene data show CDR1 as LGHNA and CDR2 as YSLEER. This CDR3 is built from 17 residues. With V trimmed by 1 base and J by 0 bases, 5 bases remained unmatched. Here the CDR3 reads CASSQAPGTATNEKLFF. DNA of the CDR3: TGCGCCAGCAGCCAAGCCCCCGGGACAGCAACTAATGAAAAACTGTTTTTT.

The genes are TRBV27 and TRBJ2-3; 7 bases line up with TRBD2. The CDR3 extends over 16 amino acids. V shed 5 bases, J shed 0 bases, and the junction held 8 bases outside the gene matches. Germline CDR1 reads MNHEY; CDR2 reads SMNVEV (reference sequence). The CDR3 DNA is TGTGCCAGCAGTCGTGGGGCGGGGGAAAGCACAGATACGCAGTATTTT. It encodes CASSRGAGESTDTQYF.

V and J are TRBV7-2 and TRBJ2-7; TRBD1 agrees at 7 bases. J was trimmed by 3 bases and V by 10 bases; bases with no gene match: 12. Germline loops: CDR1 SGHTA, CDR2 FQGNSA. The CDR3 consists of 14 residues. The CDR3, as DNA: TGTGCCACCGCAGCAAGCCGGGACAGCTACGAGCAGTACTTC. It yields the protein CATAASRDSYEQYF.

The gene calls are TRBV5-1 and TRBJ2-7; 11 bases are shared with TRBD1. The CDR3 runs 15 residues. Germline-derived CDR1 and CDR2 are SGHRS and YFSETQ. The ends lost 4 bases at V and 1 base at J; junction bases unmatched: 4. The CDR3 is CASSPGQGGSYEQYF. In DNA form, the CDR3 reads TGCGCCAGCAGCCCGGGACAGGGGGGTTCCTACGAGCAGTACTTC.

The chain combines TRBV7-9 with TRBJ2-6; weak D call: TRBD1 (6 bases). From germline, CDR1 is SEHNR and CDR2 FQNEAQ (reference sequence). The CDR3 covers 19 residues. V was pared by 1 base and J by 0 bases, with 16 bases between. The chain's CDR3 is CASSLGQGLPTSGANVLTF. The CDR3 DNA is TGTGCCAGCAGCTTAGGGCAGGGGCTTCCCACCTCTGGGGCCAACGTCCTGACTTTC.

For the CDR3, the DNA is TGTGCCAGCAGCCAAGAGAATCGAAGGGGTGAAGCTTTCTTT. Its translation: CASSQENRRGEAFF. The V and J genes are TRBV3-1 (or the pseudogene TRBV3-2) and TRBJ1-1, with D perhaps TRBD1 (5 bases). The V and J ends lost 0 bases and 7 bases respectively, with 12 bases between them. Germline loops: CDR1 LGHDT, CDR2 YNNKEL (reference sequence). The CDR3 sequence is 14 residues long.

This chain joins TRBV7-9 and TRBJ1-1; maybe TRBD1 (5 bases). Germline assignment: CDR1 SEHNR and CDR2 FQNEAQ (reference sequence). Deletions cut 1 base from V and 3 bases from J, with 9 bases between. The CDR3 runs 14 residues. The CDR3 DNA reads as TGTGCCAGCAGCTTAGTCCAGGGTTACACTGAAGCTTTCTTT. Its translation: CASSLVQGYTEAFF. Full variable domain (missing parts from reference TRBV7-9 and TRBJ1-1): DTGVSQNPRHKITKRGQNVTFRCDPISEHNRLYWYRQTLGQGPEFLTYFQNEAQLEKSRLLSDRFSAERPKGSFSTLEIQRTEQGDSAMYLCASSLVQGYTEAFFGQGTRLTVV.

The chain links TRBV18 to TRBJ1-2, with 9 nucleotides matching TRBD1. The CDR3 is made up of 16 amino acids. Germline CDR1 KGHSH, CDR2 LQKENI. After removal of 1 base from V and 5 bases from J, the junction contained 8 bases not matched to a gene. The CDR3 DNA reads as TGTGCCAGCTCACCACTGGGACAGGGTAACGGATATGGCTACACCTTC. It specifies CASSPLGQGNGYGYTF.

The rearrangement joins TRBV7-2 to TRBJ2-1; 7 positions match TRBD1. Germline V gene lookup returns CDR1 SGHTA and CDR2 FQGNSA. The CDR3 has 15 amino acids. The J segment lost 3 bases and the V segment lost 6 bases, leaving 8 bases of the junction unmatched. This CDR3 is CASRKTGVVYNEQFF. DNA of the CDR3: TGTGCCAGCAGAAAAACAGGGGTAGTCTACAATGAGCAGTTCTTC.

The rearrangement uses TRBV4-2 and TRBJ1-6; possibly TRBD1 for D (6 bases). CDR3 length equals 15 residues. V lost 0 bases to trimming and J lost 5 bases, with 8 bases between them. Germline values: CDR1 LGHNA, CDR2 YNFKEQ. The CDR3 protein is CASSQDRTDNSPLHF. The CDR3 DNA is TGTGCCAGCAGCCAAGATCGGACAGATAATTCACCCCTCCACTTT.

The genes are TRBV6-6 and TRBJ2-2, with 9 bases aligning to TRBD1. Trimming cost V 5 bases and J 1 base; bases outside gene matches: 20. This CDR3 comprises 21 residues. Per germline, CDR1 MNHNY and CDR2 SVGAGI (reference sequence). The CDR3 nucleotides are TGTGCCAGCAGTCACCCGGGCGTCGGACAGGGGACCACCCAGAACACCGGGGAGCTGTTTTTT. It yields the protein CASSHPGVGQGTTQNTGELFF.

This sequence joins TRBV7-3 and TRBJ2-1; maybe TRBD1 (5 bases). Germline CDR1 SGHTA, CDR2 FQGTGA. Between the trimmed V and J ends, which lost 5 bases and 2 bases, there was a span of 16 bases. The length of the CDR3 is 16 residues. DNA for the CDR3: TGTGCCAGCAGCATCAAAACAGGAGCTGCCTACAATGAGCAGTTCTTC. It translates to CASSIKTGAAYNEQFF.

The genes are TRBV7-9 and TRBJ2-7, with 9 bases identical to TRBD1. Germline V gene sequence: CDR1 SEHNR, CDR2 FQNEAQ (reference sequence). Trimming cost V 4 bases and J 2 bases; bases outside gene matches: 12. The CDR3 extends over 17 amino acids. CDR3 sequence reads: CASSSEPGQGYPYEQYF. In nucleotides, the CDR3 is TGTGCCAGCAGCTCCGAACCCGGACAGGGGTACCCCTACGAGCAGTACTTC. The full variable domain, completed using reference TRBV7-9 and TRBJ2-7, is DTGVSQNPRHKITKRGQNVTFRCDPISEHNRLYWYRQTLGQGPEFLTYFQNEAQLEKSRLLSDRFSAERPKGSFSTLEIQRTEQGDSAMYLCASSSEPGQGYPYEQYFGPGTRLTVT.

The chain has TRBV28 and TRBJ1-2; D ambiguous. Trimming left V 8 bases short and J 3 bases short, with 7 bases between. Germline-derived CDR1 and CDR2 are MDHEN and SYDVKM. The length of the CDR3 is 11 residues. The CDR3 DNA follows: TGTGCCAGCCTCTTTTACTATGGCTACACCTTC. The encoded protein is CASLFYYGYTF.

The chain carries TRBV7-2 and TRBJ2-5; D is unresolved. The CDR3 consists of 16 residues. Trimming left V 5 bases short and J 1 base short, with 17 bases between. The V gene's germline CDR1 is SGHTA and CDR2 FQGNSA. Here the CDR3 DNA reads TGTGCCAGCAGCGGCGATTCAGGTCCTCTCCAAGAGACCCAGTACTTC. As protein: CASSGDSGPLQETQYF.

This clone has more than one count but fewer than ten. This sequence joins TRBV15 and TRBJ2-7; a weak D match, TRBD1 (6 bases). The germline CDR1 and CDR2 sequences are LNHNV and YYDKDF (reference sequence). The CDR3 has 15 residues. The V end was cut by 0 bases, the J end by 3 bases, with 12 bases between. The CDR3 loop is CATSRDLGRGYEQYF. CDR3 DNA: TGTGCCACCAGCAGAGATCTGGGCAGGGGCTACGAGCAGTACTTC.

As for this clone: The sample holds other DNA sequences that translate to the same CDR3. The V gene is TRBV28, the J gene TRBJ1-1, with TRBD1 matching over 7 bases. The trim removed 6 bases at V and 1 base at J, leaving 5 bases unmatched. This CDR3 has 14 amino acids. The germline CDR1 and CDR2 sequences are MDHEN and SYDVKM. CDR3 nucleotides: TGTGCCAGCAGCTCCGGGACAGCGAACACTGAAGCTTTCTTT. Its translation is CASSSGTANTEAFF.

The V and J genes are TRBV18 and TRBJ2-1, with 9 positions matching TRBD2. V was pared by 3 bases and J by 4 bases, with 1 base of the junction left unmatched. Germline V gives CDR1 KGHSH, CDR2 LQKENI. The CDR3 is made up of 14 amino acids. The CDR3 nucleotides are TGTGCCAGCTCACCTCTAGCGGGGTACAATGAGCAGTTCTTC. Amino acid sequence: CASSPLAGYNEQFF.

This chain links TRBV7-9 with TRBJ2-3; 10 positions match TRBD2. Germline CDR1 SEHNR, CDR2 FQNEAQ (reference sequence). V gave up 4 bases and J gave up 7 bases; unmatched junction bases: 8. This CDR3 is 15 amino acids long. CDR3 residues: CASSYLAGVLYTQYF. The CDR3 DNA reads as TGTGCCAGCAGCTACCTAGCGGGGGTCTTGTATACGCAGTATTTT.

J is TRBJ1-2 and V is TRBV5-6; 9 bases align to TRBD1. V was clipped by 3 bases and J by 4 bases; unmatched bases: 4. In germline, CDR1 is SGHDT, CDR2 YYEEEE. This CDR3 has 14 residues. CDR3 loop: CASSSDRGFYGYTF. DNA of the CDR3: TGTGCCAGCAGCTCGGACAGGGGCTTCTATGGCTACACCTTC.

The V gene is TRBV4-1, the J gene TRBJ2-3; 7 positions match TRBD1. Germline V gives CDR1 MGHRA, CDR2 YSYEKL. With 3 bases clipped from V and 0 bases from J, the junction kept 9 bases outside the gene matches. This CDR3 is 17 amino acids long. CDR3 loop: CASSHINRGSSTDTQYF. CDR3 coding DNA: TGCGCCAGCAGCCATATCAACAGGGGTTCGAGCACAGATACGCAGTATTTT.

This clone was detected only a few times. This chain connects TRBV5-1 to TRBJ2-1, with TRBD1 as a possible D gene (6 bases). The germline gives CDR1 SGHRS, CDR2 YFSETQ. The CDR3 contains 13 residues. Trimming shortened V by 3 bases and J by 8 bases, and 12 bases separated the two germline ends. The CDR3 coding sequence is TGCGCCAGCAGCTCCGGGACAAAGTATGAGCAGTTCTTC. It yields the protein CASSSGTKYEQFF.

CDR3 coding DNA: TGTGCCAGCAGCCAAGCCTTCGAGCAGTACTTC. Amino acid sequence: CASSQAFEQYF. The chain is built from TRBV6-2 or TRBV6-3 and TRBJ2-7; D gene ambiguous. Germline V lookup: CDR1 MNHEY, CDR2 SVGEGT. V dropped 6 bases and J dropped 6 bases, with 9 bases sitting between them. The CDR3 covers 11 residues.

As to this clone: One end of the junction varies from germline; a read error may be responsible. The rearrangement joins TRBV6-2 or TRBV6-3 to TRBJ2-7; D may be TRBD2 (7 bases). CDR3 length: 15 residues. Per the germline V gene, CDR1 is MNHEY and CDR2 is SVGEGT. The CDR3 sequence: CASSYSAGASDEQYF. In nucleotides, the CDR3 is TGTGCCAGCAGTTACTCGGCGGGGGCCTCCGACGAGCAGTACTTC.